This T cell receptor beta chain came from a study of T-cell reconstitution after alpha-beta-depleted transplantation in children. Construction of the TCRbeta library involved unique molecular identifiers. TCRdb ran MiXCR on the PCR reads and lists one entry per CDR3 protein. This sample has roughly 220,000 distinct CDR3 sequences; 9.5% to 15% occur once, and the top ten carry approximately 2.4%. Germline V gives CDR1 SEHNR, CDR2 FQNEAQ (reference sequence). The CDR3 runs to 17 residues. Trimming at V came to 4 bases and at J to 1 base, leaving 4 bases not matched to a gene. This clonotype was found many times.

The sequencing used PBMCs from the stem cell graft donor, collected from the stem cell graft. The chain combines TRBV7-9 with TRBJ2-5; 15 nucleotides match TRBD2. This clonotype was obtained from a human donor who donated a stem cell graft to a child with acute lymphoblastic leukemia. CDR3 residues: CASSSGLAGGPQETQYF. Here the CDR3 DNA reads TGTGCCAGCAGCTCCGGACTAGCGGGAGGGCCCCAAGAGACCCAGTACTTC.